Listed below are T cell receptor beta chains from one sample, sequenced in a study of cytomegalovirus exposure and HLA in healthy donors. TCRdb's copy holds only in-frame clones and misses some; the assay was immunoSEQ multiplex PCR. The sample yields roughly 110,000 clones, about 87% seen once. Sequencing was done on a sample of PBMCs. These receptors originate from a woman in her late teens or twenties in good health and CMV-seropositive. Each CDR3 is given with its conserved first and last residue. The order of the fields is J gene, clone size, D gene, V gene, CDR3 DNA, CDR3 protein. The D gene is left open where the match is weak. Some rows have no size entry. The others give once, few or many, or a class for an expanded clone.

TRBJ1-2 . . TRBV18 TGTGCCAGCTCACCACCGTACCAGGGTGATGGCTACACCTTC CASSPPYQGDGYTF
TRBJ2-3 . . TRBV2 TGTGCCAGCAGCGAGACTCGCCAGGATACGCAGTATTTT CASSETRQDTQYF
TRBJ2-2 . . TRBV28 TGTGCCAGCAGTTTTCCCCGGGGGGCTAAGGTCACCGGGGAGCTGTTTTTT CASSFPRGAKVTGELFF
TRBJ1-5 . TRBD1 TRBV28 TGTGCCAGCAGCCCAGACAGGGTCCGACAGCCCCAGCATTTT CASSPDRVRQPQHF
TRBJ1-1 . . TRBV27 TGTGCCAGCCTGGCGGGGGGGGAGAACACTGAAGCTTTCTTT CASLAGGENTEAFF
TRBJ2-3 . TRBD1 TRBV5-6 TGTGCCAGCGGGACAGGGTATACCCCGCAGTATTTT CASGTGYTPQYF
TRBJ2-7 once . TRBV6-5 TGTGCCAGCAGTCCCTCACTACAGGGTACCTACGAGCAGTACTTC CASSPSLQGTYEQYF
TRBJ1-3 . . TRBV2 TGTGCCAGCAGTGACAGGACTGGAAACACCATATATTTT CASSDRTGNTIYF
TRBJ2-5 . . TRBV7-7 TGTGCCAGCAGCTCGTCTGGCGGGGAGACCCAGTACTTC CASSSSGGETQYF
TRBJ1-1 . TRBD1 TRBV9 TGTGCCAGCAGCTCCGGGACAGGGGGCTTAACTGAAGCTTTCTTT CASSSGTGGLTEAFF
TRBJ2-1 . . TRBV5-8 TGTGCCAGCAGCAGGGAATCAGGGAATGAGCAGTTCTTC CASSRESGNEQFF